This TCR beta chain was identified in a study of cytomegalovirus exposure and HLA in healthy donors. General study points: There were a few CMV-associated chains whose specificity for CMV antigens was confirmed in vitro.

With 0 bases clipped from V and 2 bases from J, the junction kept 3 bases outside the gene matches. The CDR3 contains 17 residues. Germline loops: CDR1 LGHNA, CDR2 YSLEER. Use of 60 Vbeta and 13 Jbeta primers characterized the PCR. TCRdb keeps only in-frame clones here, not all; method: immunoSEQ multiplex PCR. The sample shows under 200,000 clones, approximately 79% of them seen only once. In regard to this clone: What it binds is not known.

This receptor was obtained from a woman in her thirties in good health and CMV-seropositive. The specimen sequenced was PBMCs. The chain joins TRBV4-3 to TRBJ2-2, with 10 bases lining up with TRBD2. CDR3 bases: TGCGCCAGCAGCCAAGACCGGACTAGCGGTAACACCGGGGAGCTGTTTTTT. It yields the protein CASSQDRTSGNTGELFF.